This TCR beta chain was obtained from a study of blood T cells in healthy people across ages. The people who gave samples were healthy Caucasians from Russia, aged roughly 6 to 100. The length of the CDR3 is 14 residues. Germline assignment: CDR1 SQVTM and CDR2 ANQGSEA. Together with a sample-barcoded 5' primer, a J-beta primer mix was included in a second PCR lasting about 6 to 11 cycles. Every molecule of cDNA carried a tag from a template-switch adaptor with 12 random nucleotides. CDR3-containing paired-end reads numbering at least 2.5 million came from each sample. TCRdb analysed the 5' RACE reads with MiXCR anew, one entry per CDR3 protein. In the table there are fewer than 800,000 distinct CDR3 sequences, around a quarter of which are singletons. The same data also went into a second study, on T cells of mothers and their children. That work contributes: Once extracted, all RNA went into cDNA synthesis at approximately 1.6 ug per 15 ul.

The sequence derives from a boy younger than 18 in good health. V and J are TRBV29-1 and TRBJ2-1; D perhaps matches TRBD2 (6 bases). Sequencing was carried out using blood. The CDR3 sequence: CSARGITSYNEQFF. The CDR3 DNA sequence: TGCAGTGCTCGGGGGATAACTTCCTACAATGAGCAGTTCTTC.